This T cell receptor (beta chain) was identified in a study of Graves' ophthalmopathy and Graves' hyperthyroidism. The V and J ends lost 2 bases and 0 bases respectively, with 7 bases between them. The CDR3 contains 14 residues. In germline, CDR1 is SGHKS, CDR2 YYEKEE (reference sequence). Amplification of TCR beta CDR3 regions used RNA transcripts. HTBI-primed RT-PCR formed the first round, and a multiplex PCR formed the second. In TCRdb, the multiplex PCR reads were re-called with MiXCR into one record per CDR3 protein. The sample has about 400,000 distinct CDR3 sequences, over 20% seen once. The sequence derives from a young woman with stable Graves' hyperthyroidism. Sequenced sample: peripheral blood. The chain employs TRBV5-5 and TRBJ2-3, with D uncertain. This chain's CDR3 is CASSFISSTDTQYF. Written as DNA, the CDR3 is TGTGCCAGCAGCTTTATCTCTAGCACAGATACGCAGTATTTT.